These 12 T cell receptor beta chains were sequenced from one sample in a study of T cell repertoires in cytomegalovirus infection. TCRdb reprocessed the reads via MiXCR and lists one record per CDR3 protein. The profile shows roughly 90,000 distinct CDR3 sequences, approximately 32% of them singletons. These receptors have no identified antigens. This specimen was CD8+ T cells from cultured PBMCs, taken from culture after CMV antigen stimulation. These receptors were obtained from a human donor in good health (CMV status not recorded). Some clones in this sample may be carry-over from other donors' samples.

The sample holds many counts of this clonotype. This chain connects TRBV2 to TRBJ2-2, with D unresolved. This CDR3 spans 15 amino acids. Germline V gene data show CDR1 as SNHLY and CDR2 as FYNNEI. Deletions cut 4 bases from V and 4 bases from J, with 13 bases between. This CDR3 reads CASSAYPSSTGELFF. In DNA, the CDR3 is TGTGCCAGCAGTGCCTACCCTAGTTCCACCGGGGAGCTGTTTTTT.

This clonotype was observed a single time. The junction departs from the called germline gene at one end, perhaps through a read error. The V gene is TRBV4-1, the J gene TRBJ2-7; TRBD1 agrees at 7 bases. The CDR3 sequence is 14 residues long. Germline CDR1 and CDR2: MGHRA and YSYEKL. CDR3 DNA sequence: TGCGTCAGCAGCCAAGTCGGGACAGACTACGAGCAGTACTTC. Its protein is CVSSQVGTDYEQYF.

In its sample, this clonotype was seen many times. The chain employs TRBV7-8 and TRBJ1-2; 10 nucleotides line up with TRBD1. V dropped 2 bases and J dropped 6; count of bases not matched to a gene: 3. This CDR3 region has 14 residues. Germline V gene lookup returns CDR1 SGHVS and CDR2 FQNEAQ. The CDR3 sequence: CASSLMTGGHGYTF. DNA of the CDR3: TGTGCCAGCAGCTTAATGACAGGGGGCCATGGCTACACCTTC. Filled out from reference TRBV7-8 and TRBJ1-2, the complete variable domain reads GAGVSQSPRYKVAKRGQDVALRCDPISGHVSLFWYQQALGQGPEFLTYFQNEAQLDKSGLPSDRFFAERPEGSVSTLKIQRTQQEDSAVYLCASSLMTGGHGYTFGSGTRLTVV.

The chain couples TRBV5-6 to TRBJ2-1; TRBD1 aligns across 8 bases. This CDR3 comprises 14 residues. The germline CDR1 and CDR2 sequences are SGHDT and YYEEEE. The V gene end was trimmed by 0 bases and the J gene end by 9 bases; junction bases not matched to a gene: 5. This chain's CDR3 is CASSLGQGTREQFF. In DNA form, the CDR3 reads TGTGCCAGCAGCTTGGGACAGGGGACCCGTGAGCAGTTCTTC. The full variable domain, with the rest looked up from reference TRBV5-6 and TRBJ2-1, is DAGVTQSPTHLIKTRGQQVTLRCSPKSGHDTVSWYQQALGQGPQFIFQYYEEEERQRGNFPDRFSGHQFPNYSSELNVNALLLGDSALYLCASSLGQGTREQFFGPGTRLTVL.

V usage is TRBV12-3 or TRBV12-4 and J usage is TRBJ1-5; D remains ambiguous. The CDR3 has 13 amino acids. Trimming pared 5 bases from V and 3 bases from J, leaving 8 bases between. The CDR3 DNA reads TGTGCCAGCAGTATCAACATCAATCAGCCCCAGCATTTT. Translated: CASSININQPQHF.

The chain links TRBV7-9 to TRBJ1-1, with D perhaps matching TRBD1 (6 bases). The V end was cut by 5 bases, the J end by 0 bases, with 13 bases between. The CDR3 is 15 residues long. Germline CDR1 reads SEHNR; CDR2 reads FQNEAQ (reference sequence). CDR3 in amino acids: CASSMGQGMNTEAFF. The DNA for the CDR3 is TGTGCCAGCAGCATGGGACAAGGTATGAACACTGAAGCTTTCTTT.

This clonotype appeared many times. This rearrangement joins TRBV7-2 to TRBJ1-1; tentatively, D is TRBD1 (6 bases). This CDR3 comprises 11 residues. Germline CDR1 is SGHTA and CDR2 is FQGNSA. Trimming stripped 3 bases from V and 11 bases from J, with 10 bases between. In DNA, the CDR3 is TGTGCCAGCAGCTTGGGGGGCCCGGCTTTCTTT. Amino acids: CASSLGGPAFF.

The chain joins TRBV28 to TRBJ1-1; TRBD1 is a possible D gene (5 bases). V was cut by 7 bases and J by 4 bases, with 13 bases left in between. CDR1 is MDHEN, CDR2 SYDVKM, per germline. The CDR3 runs 13 residues. This CDR3 is CASTAQGGTEAFF. CDR3 nucleotides: TGTGCCAGCACCGCCCAGGGAGGCACTGAAGCTTTCTTT.

The V and J genes are TRBV27 and TRBJ2-3; 14 positions match TRBD2. V gave up 5 bases and J gave up 3 bases; unmatched junction bases: 7. The CDR3 covers 17 residues. Germline CDR1 MNHEY, CDR2 SMNVEV (reference sequence). The CDR3 spells CASSNWTSGGPTDTQYF. In DNA form, the CDR3 reads TGTGCCAGCAGTAATTGGACTAGCGGGGGGCCTACAGATACGCAGTATTTT.

A note on this clonotype: This may be a read error: a much more frequent sequence differs by one nucleotide. The genes are TRBV9 and TRBJ2-1; perhaps TRBD1 as D (5 bases). Germline CDR1 SGDLS, CDR2 YYNGEE. This CDR3 region has 14 residues. The CDR3 loop is CASGVETGYDEQFF. CDR3 nucleotides: TGTGCCAGCGGCGTAGAAACAGGTTACGATGAGCAGTTCTTC.

The J gene is TRBJ1-3, the V gene TRBV5-1; D unresolved. Trimming left V 4 bases short and J 4 bases short, with 12 bases between. This CDR3 has 14 residues. Germline CDR1 is SGHRS and CDR2 is YFSETQ. The DNA of the CDR3 is TGCGCCAGCAGCATTGGACTGGAAGGAAACACCATATATTTT. Residues: CASSIGLEGNTIYF.

The rearrangement joins TRBV12-3 or TRBV12-4 to TRBJ2-7, with 7 bases that match TRBD1. V lost 4 bases and J lost 4; bases outside the gene matches: 4. The length of the CDR3 is 13 residues. The CDR3 spells CASSYTGEYEQYF. The CDR3 region has the DNA TGTGCCAGCAGTTATACAGGGGAGTACGAGCAGTACTTC.